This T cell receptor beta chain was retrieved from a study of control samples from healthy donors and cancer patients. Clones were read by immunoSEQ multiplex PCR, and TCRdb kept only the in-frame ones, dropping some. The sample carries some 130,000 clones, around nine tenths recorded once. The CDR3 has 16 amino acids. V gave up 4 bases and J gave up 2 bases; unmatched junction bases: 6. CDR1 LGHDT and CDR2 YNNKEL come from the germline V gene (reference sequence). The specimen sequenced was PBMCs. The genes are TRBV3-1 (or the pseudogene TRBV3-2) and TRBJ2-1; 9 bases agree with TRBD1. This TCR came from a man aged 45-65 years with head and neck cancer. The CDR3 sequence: CASSLIGQGTYNEQFF. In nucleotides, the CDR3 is TGTGCCAGCAGCCTGATCGGACAGGGGACCTACAATGAGCAGTTCTTC.